Only a few counts were recorded for the clone carrying this T cell receptor (beta chain). Looked up from germline, CDR1 is SQVTM and CDR2 is ANQGSEA. The germline V and J ends were trimmed by 3 bases and 3 bases, with 12 bases remaining between them. There are 14 residues in the CDR3. The sample is drawn from a study of CD8+CD57+ T cells in acquired aplastic anemia. Across the study: Across the sorted CD4+ and CD8+ cells, DNA amounts averaged 3.2 ug.

Patients selected for sequencing had displayed CD8+CD57+ cell expansion by flow cytometry. Each of the patients presented with severe acquired aplastic anemia. The blood sampling took place in patients who had so far received no therapy. The TCR beta profiling, which covered VDJ combination and CDR3 sequence, was carried out using genomic DNA as the template. TCRdb re-analysed the reads in MiXCR, keeping a single row per CDR3 protein. In the table there are under 350,000 distinct CDR3 sequences, approximately 57% of which are singletons. Specimen: sorted CD4+, CD8+, or CD8+CD57+ T cells (not recorded which) from PBMCs. The rearrangement uses TRBV29-1 and TRBJ2-1, with D unclear. The sequence was obtained from a human donor with aplastic anemia. In DNA, the CDR3 is TGCAGCGTTGAGTCGCCTGCCGTCTACAATGAGCAGTTCTTC. It specifies CSVESPAVYNEQFF.